These 13 T cell receptor beta chains originate from one sample sequenced in a study of blood T cell repertoires in COVID-19. Data came from immunoSEQ multiplex PCR; TCRdb stores just in-frame clones and leaves some out. The data hold roughly 180,000 clones, with 86% observed a single time. Sequencing was performed on PBMCs or T cells enriched from blood (not recorded which). These receptors were collected from a woman in her twenties or thirties who had recovered from COVID-19.

This sequence joins TRBV28 and TRBJ2-1; D possibly corresponds to TRBD2 (5 bases). CDR3 length: 13 residues. V was clipped by 11 bases and J by 7 bases, with 18 bases between them. The germline CDR1 and CDR2 sequences are MDHEN and SYDVKM. The CDR3 is CACSSGRMNEQFF. The DNA for the CDR3 is TGTGCCTGCTCGAGCGGACGAATGAATGAGCAGTTCTTC. Using reference TRBV28 and TRBJ2-1 for the parts outside the CDR3, the full variable domain is DVKVTQSSRYLVKRTGEKVFLECVQDMDHENMFWYRQDPGLGLRLIYFSYDVKMKEKGDIPEGYSVSREKKERFSLILESASTNQTSMYLCACSSGRMNEQFFGPGTRLTVL.

The chain uses TRBV25-1 and TRBJ2-2; tentative D call: TRBD1 (6 bases). The CDR3 length is 14 residues. V lost 4 bases, J lost 7 bases, and 13 bases lay in between. Germline values: CDR1 MGHDK, CDR2 SYGVNS. The DNA of the CDR3 is TGTGCCAGCAGTGCAGACAGGTTCGGCGGGGAGCTGTTTTTT. This encodes CASSADRFGGELFF.

The chain combines TRBV5-4 with TRBJ1-1; 8 nucleotides line up with TRBD1. V dropped 4 bases and J dropped 2; count of bases not matched to a gene: 7. The germline V gene has CDR1 SGHNT and CDR2 YYREEE (reference sequence). The CDR3 runs to 15 residues. The CDR3 sequence: CASSPSGQANTEAFF. Here the CDR3 DNA reads TGTGCCAGCAGCCCTTCGGGACAGGCTAACACTGAAGCTTTCTTT.

This clone was observed a single time. CDR3 DNA sequence: TGTGCCAGCAGCACATGGACTAGTCTAGAGACCCAGTACTTC. This translates into CASSTWTSLETQYF. The chain joins TRBV5-6 to TRBJ2-5, with 7 nucleotides matching TRBD2. The CDR3 spans 14 residues. Trimming at V came to 4 bases and at J to 4 bases, leaving 7 bases not matched to a gene. The germline V gene has CDR1 SGHDT and CDR2 YYEEEE.

V usage is TRBV5-1 and J usage is TRBJ2-7, with a tentative D call TRBD1 (6 bases). The CDR3 runs 13 residues. Per the germline V gene, CDR1 is SGHRS and CDR2 is YFSETQ. The V gene lost 9 bases and the J gene lost 0 bases, with 13 bases spanning the gap. In DNA form, the CDR3 reads TGCGCCAACGGGACACCGAGCTCCTACGAGCAGTACTTC. Encoded protein: CANGTPSSYEQYF.

V and J are TRBV5-5 and TRBJ2-1; tentative D call: TRBD2 (5 bases). The CDR3 consists of 15 residues. V was clipped by 0 bases and J by 2 bases, with 9 bases between them. Per the germline V gene, CDR1 is SGHKS and CDR2 is YYEKEE (reference sequence). This CDR3 reads CASSLGSGPYNEQFF. CDR3 bases: TGTGCCAGCAGCTTGGGGAGCGGACCCTACAATGAGCAGTTCTTC.

The chain employs TRBV28 and TRBJ2-7, with D tentatively TRBD2 (5 bases). The CDR3 is made up of 13 amino acids. V lost 5 bases, J lost 4 bases, and 12 bases lay in between. Germline V CDR1 and CDR2: MDHEN, SYDVKM. CDR3 sequence (DNA): TGTGCCAGCAGTCCCCCGGGATTTTACGAGCAGTACTTC. Translating it yields CASSPPGFYEQYF. The complete variable domain, with remaining parts taken from reference TRBV28 and TRBJ2-7, reads DVKVTQSSRYLVKRTGEKVFLECVQDMDHENMFWYRQDPGLGLRLIYFSYDVKMKEKGDIPEGYSVSREKKERFSLILESASTNQTSMYLCASSPPGFYEQYFGPGTRLTVT.

This clone was counted only a few times. V usage is TRBV6-4 and J usage is TRBJ2-1; D perhaps matches TRBD2 (6 bases). CDR1 and CDR2 (germline): MRHNA, SNTAGT. V was cut by 2 bases and J by 9 bases, with 14 bases left in between. CDR3 size: 14 residues. CDR3 DNA: TGTGCCAGCAGTGACACTAGCTCTATGGGTGAGCAGTTCTTC. It translates to CASSDTSSMGEQFF.

This sequence joins TRBV6-1 and TRBJ2-3, with TRBD2 as a possible D gene (7 bases). The germline V gene has CDR1 MNHNS and CDR2 SASEGT. CDR3 length: 14 amino acids. V was cut by 3 bases and J by 5 bases, with 12 bases left in between. CDR3 sequence: CASSDWRGGDTQYF. The DNA for the CDR3 is TGTGCCAGCAGTGATTGGAGGGGGGGAGATACGCAGTATTTT.

V gene TRBV6-1 combines with J gene TRBJ1-1, with no clear D. Trimming removed 2 bases at V and 11 bases at J, with 15 bases between. This CDR3 comprises 13 residues. Per germline, CDR1 MNHNS and CDR2 SASEGT. In DNA, the CDR3 is TGTGCCAGCAGTGAATTTGATAGAGTGTTGGCTTTCTTT. Encoded protein: CASSEFDRVLAFF.

The chain carries TRBV5-1 and TRBJ2-7; 9 bases match TRBD1. Per the germline V gene, CDR1 is SGHRS and CDR2 is YFSETQ. The CDR3 is 15 amino acids. The V and J ends lost 5 bases and 0 bases, in that order; junction bases with no gene match: 6. CDR3 in DNA: TGCGCCAGCAGTCCCGGGACAGGGCCCTCCTACGAGCAGTACTTC. Translating gives CASSPGTGPSYEQYF. The whole variable domain, filled in from reference TRBV5-1 and TRBJ2-7, reads KAGVTQTPRYLIKTRGQQVTLSCSPISGHRSVSWYQQTPGQGLQFLFEYFSETQRNKGNFPGRFSGRQFSNSRSEMNVSTLELGDSALYLCASSPGTGPSYEQYFGPGTRLTVT.

The chain recombines TRBV7-2 with TRBJ2-5; 10 bases match TRBD1. This CDR3 comprises 16 residues. Germline V gene sequence: CDR1 SGHTA, CDR2 FQGNSA. Trimming took 5 bases from V and 7 from J; bases not matched to a gene: 13. CDR3 nucleotides: TGTGCCAGCAGCGGCCAGGACAGGGGGGCGCGTAGGACCCAGTACTTC. Its protein product is CASSGQDRGARRTQYF.

The chain uses TRBV9 and TRBJ1-5, with D possibly being TRBD1 (5 bases). The V gene lost 0 bases and the J gene lost 4 bases, with 26 bases spanning the gap. Germline CDR1 SGDLS, CDR2 YYNGEE. The CDR3 is made up of 20 amino acids. In DNA, the CDR3 is TGTGCCAGCAGCGTAGTTGCGCAACAACCCGGGGGAGCAAGAAATCAGCCCCAGCATTTT. Amino acid sequence: CASSVVAQQPGGARNQPQHF.